This TCR beta chain came from a study of blood T cells in healthy people across ages. As for the study in general: Template switching picked up about one barcoded beta molecule for each two T cells.

Germline V gives CDR1 DFQATT, CDR2 SNEGSKA (reference sequence). The CDR3 runs 12 residues. Trimming removed 7 bases at V and 7 bases at J, with 11 bases between. The people who gave samples were healthy Caucasians from Russia, aged roughly 6 to 95. With respect to this clonotype: What it binds is unknown.

The use of a sample-barcoded 5' primer and a J-beta primer mix characterized a second PCR of roughly 7 to 11 cycles. TCRdb re-called the 5' RACE reads with MiXCR, one entry per CDR3 protein. The sample includes 700,000 to 950,000 distinct CDR3 sequences, roughly 45% of them seen just once. Whole-study findings and limits: Across the age range, TCR beta diversity per million T cells fell in a roughly linear way. Percentage of naive T cells showed a strong correlation with TCR beta diversity.

Sequencing used blood. This sequence originates from a woman aged 60-75 years in good health. The V gene is TRBV20-1, the J gene TRBJ1-6; D is unresolved. The CDR3 sequence: CSERRGNSPLHF. In DNA, the CDR3 is TGCAGTGAGAGACGGGGAAATTCACCCCTCCACTTT.